This T cell receptor beta chain was recorded in a study of post-analysis software for immune sequencing data. General study points: Batch-mates among the samples co-clustered strongly by F measure. Multiple sclerosis patients had significantly lower normalized Chao1 diversity than controls. With TRBV5-6, TRBV5-1 and TRBV20-1 included, about five TRBV segments were more frequent in patients than in controls.

This clonotype has just one count. The antigen is unknown. cDNA libraries for TCR beta contained unique molecular identifiers. TCRdb recomputed calls from the PCR reads with MiXCR, one row per CDR3 protein. The table has hundreds of thousands of distinct CDR3 sequences, 45% seen once; the top ten hold over 10%. This CDR3 is 15 amino acids long. Trimming removed 2 bases at V and 1 base at J, with 11 bases between. Germline-derived CDR1 and CDR2 are MNHEY and SVGEGT. The TCR comes from a girl aged 5-17 years with multiple sclerosis. The genes are TRBV6-2 or TRBV6-3 and TRBJ1-1, with a tentative D call TRBD1 (5 bases). Input material: blood. CDR3 DNA: TGTGCCAGCAGTTACGCAGGGAGGGAGAACACTGAAGCTTTCTTT. Translated, it gives CASSYAGRENTEAFF.